The clone carrying this TCR beta chain was picked up a small number of times. Its antigen is as yet unknown. Vbeta (60) and Jbeta (13) primers were used in the PCR. Data came from immunoSEQ multiplex PCR; TCRdb stores just in-frame clones and leaves some out. The data contain roughly 190,000 clones, 87% of them singletons. Per germline, CDR1 SEHNR and CDR2 FQNEAQ (reference sequence). Trimming cost V 5 bases and J 7 bases; bases outside gene matches: 9. This CDR3 contains 15 residues. The data stem from a study of cytomegalovirus exposure and HLA in healthy donors. Study-level findings and limits: Being productive about 87% or about 30% of the time was typical of most TCR beta V segments in an earlier analysis. Later analysis suggested most CMV-associated TCR beta chains were HLA-restricted.

Sequenced sample: PBMCs. The origin of this receptor is a boy between 2 and 10 years old in good health and CMV-seronegative. The chain uses TRBV7-9 and TRBJ2-5, with 11 bases fitting TRBD1. The CDR3 DNA is TGTGCCAGCAGCCAATTACCAGGACAGGGGGCGACCCAGTACTTC. This encodes CASSQLPGQGATQYF.